This T cell receptor beta chain was sequenced for a study of blood T cell repertoires in COVID-19. Overall study context: Material from acute and convalescent COVID-19 was sourced from the United States, Italy and Spain. The analysed material was cDNA or gDNA that came from T cells, B-cell-depleted T cells, or PBMCs.

Methods used by the authors: Reference gene primers were amplified, and this amplification served to estimate nucleated cell counts. TCRdb's copy holds only in-frame clones and misses some; the assay was immunoSEQ multiplex PCR. V and J calls and clone size follow that table, whereas D and trimming were derived from the DNA. Here the sample spans tens of thousands of clones, 80% to 85% being singletons. Germline V gene lookup returns CDR1 SGHNT and CDR2 YYREEE (reference sequence). The germline V and J ends were trimmed by 4 bases and 14 bases, with 20 bases remaining between them. The CDR3 sequence is 13 residues long.

V and J are TRBV5-4 and TRBJ2-3, with a tentative D call TRBD1 (6 bases). This clonotype was obtained from a human donor in a cohort sampled during active COVID-19. What was sequenced was peripheral blood. CDR3 coding DNA: TGTGCCAGCAGCGGGGGACAAGAGAGACCGAGGTATTTT. This sequence encodes CASSGGQERPRYF.